Detailed here is one T cell receptor (beta chain). The antigen remains undetermined. This specimen includes other DNA sequences encoding the same CDR3. Authors' processing steps: In the immunoSEQ data, sequences were junction-only and lacked quality scores, so filtering differed. Measured with immunoSEQ multiplex PCR; TCRdb has only the in-frame clones, and not every one. That table supplies the V and J calls and clone size; D and trimming were determined from the DNA. The table includes some 2.1 million clones, 85% to 95% detected once. J was trimmed by 7 bases and V by 6 bases; bases with no gene match: 4. The length of the CDR3 is 13 residues. Germline-derived CDR1 and CDR2 are SQVTM and ANQGSEA. The data stem from a study of shared clonotypes between healthy human individuals. The study, taken as a whole, reports: It was the non-shared clonotypes that had lower generation probabilities than clonotypes shared by all four donors. Clonotype sharing across donors was expected to vary with sequencing depth. As a rule, naive subsets had a larger estimated richness than memory subsets.

Naive CD8 cells were CD45RO-negative, positively selected for CCR7, excluding terminally differentiated effector memory CD45RA+ cells. This sequence joins TRBV29-1 and TRBJ1-6, with 9 bases identical to TRBD1. The receptor was isolated from a man aged 18 to 30 in good health. Some clones in this sample may be carry-over from other donors' samples. Sequenced sample: naive CD8+ T cells from PBMCs. CDR3 in amino acids: CSVRTGDNSPLHF. DNA of the CDR3: TGCAGCGTAAGGACAGGGGACAATTCACCCCTCCACTTT.